This TCR beta chain was observed in a study of shared clonotypes between healthy human individuals. V was pared by 5 bases and J by 2 bases, with 6 bases of the junction left unmatched. CDR1 and CDR2 (germline): GTSNPN, SVGIG (reference sequence). This CDR3 has 15 amino acids. The DNA input per sorted-subset replicate PCR was about 190 ng, corresponding to some 27,000 T cell genomes. Generated by immunoSEQ multiplex PCR, the TCRdb table keeps only in-frame clones and is missing some. Here the sample spans 2 million to 2.5 million clones, 90% to 95% being singletons. General observations from the study: Generation probabilities of non-shared clonotypes were lower (relative to those shared by all four donors). Several donors had about 5% of their naive CD4 clonotypes in common.

Donors, without exception, were Caucasian adults residing in Nashville, Tennessee. Turning to this clone: Its antigen is undetermined.

The sample consisted of naive CD4+ T cells from PBMCs. The subset denotes: CD45RA+ positively selected. The receptor's source is a man between 18 and 35 years old in good health. Some clones in this sample may be carry-over from other donors' samples. The chain combines TRBV30 with TRBJ2-2; 9 positions match TRBD2. CDR3: CAWEPGLANTGELFF. In nucleotides, the CDR3 is TGTGCCTGGGAACCGGGACTAGCTAACACCGGGGAGCTGTTTTTT.